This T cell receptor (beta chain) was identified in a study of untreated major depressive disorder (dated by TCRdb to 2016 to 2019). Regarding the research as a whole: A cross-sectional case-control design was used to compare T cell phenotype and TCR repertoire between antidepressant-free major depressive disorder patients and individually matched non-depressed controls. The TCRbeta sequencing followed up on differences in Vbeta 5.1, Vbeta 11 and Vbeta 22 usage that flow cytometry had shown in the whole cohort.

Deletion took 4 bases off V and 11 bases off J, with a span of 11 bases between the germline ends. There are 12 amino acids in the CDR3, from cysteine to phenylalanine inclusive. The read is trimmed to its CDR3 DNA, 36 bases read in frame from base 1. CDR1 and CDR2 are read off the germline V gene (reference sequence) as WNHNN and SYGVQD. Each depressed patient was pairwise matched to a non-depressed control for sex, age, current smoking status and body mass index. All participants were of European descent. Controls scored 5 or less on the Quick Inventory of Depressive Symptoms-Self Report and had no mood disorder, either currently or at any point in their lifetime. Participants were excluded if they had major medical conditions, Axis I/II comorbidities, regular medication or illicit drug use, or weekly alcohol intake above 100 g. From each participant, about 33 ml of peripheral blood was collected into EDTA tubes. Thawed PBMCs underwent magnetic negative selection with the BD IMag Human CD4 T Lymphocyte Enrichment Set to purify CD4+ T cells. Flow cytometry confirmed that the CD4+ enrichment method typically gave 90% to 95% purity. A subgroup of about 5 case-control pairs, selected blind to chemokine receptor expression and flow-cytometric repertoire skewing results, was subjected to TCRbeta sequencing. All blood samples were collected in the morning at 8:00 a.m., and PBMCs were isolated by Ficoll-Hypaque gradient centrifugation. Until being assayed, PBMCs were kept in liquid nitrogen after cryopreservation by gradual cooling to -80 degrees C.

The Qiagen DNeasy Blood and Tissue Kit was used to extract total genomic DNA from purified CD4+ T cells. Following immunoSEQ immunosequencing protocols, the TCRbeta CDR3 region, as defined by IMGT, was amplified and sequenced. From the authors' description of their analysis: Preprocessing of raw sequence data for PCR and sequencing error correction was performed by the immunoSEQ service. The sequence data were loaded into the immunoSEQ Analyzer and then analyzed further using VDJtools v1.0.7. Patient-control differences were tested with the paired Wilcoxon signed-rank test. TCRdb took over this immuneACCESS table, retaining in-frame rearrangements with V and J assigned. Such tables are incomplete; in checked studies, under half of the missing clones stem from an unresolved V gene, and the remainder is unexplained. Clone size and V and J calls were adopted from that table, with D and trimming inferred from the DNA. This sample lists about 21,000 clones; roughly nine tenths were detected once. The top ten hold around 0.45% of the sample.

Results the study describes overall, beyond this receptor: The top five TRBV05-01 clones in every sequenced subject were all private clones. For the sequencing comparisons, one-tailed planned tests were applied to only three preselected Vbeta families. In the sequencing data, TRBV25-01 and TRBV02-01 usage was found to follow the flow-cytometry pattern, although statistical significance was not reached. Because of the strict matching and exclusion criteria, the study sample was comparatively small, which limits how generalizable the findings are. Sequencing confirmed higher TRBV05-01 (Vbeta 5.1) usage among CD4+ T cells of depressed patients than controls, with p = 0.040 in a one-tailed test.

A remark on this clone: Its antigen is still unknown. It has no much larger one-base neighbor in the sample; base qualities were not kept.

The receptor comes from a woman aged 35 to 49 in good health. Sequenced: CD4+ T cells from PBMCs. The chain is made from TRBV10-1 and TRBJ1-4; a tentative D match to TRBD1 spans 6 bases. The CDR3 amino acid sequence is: CASSVKTGKLFF. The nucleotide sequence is TGCGCCAGCAGTGTCAAGACAGGTAAACTGTTTTTT.